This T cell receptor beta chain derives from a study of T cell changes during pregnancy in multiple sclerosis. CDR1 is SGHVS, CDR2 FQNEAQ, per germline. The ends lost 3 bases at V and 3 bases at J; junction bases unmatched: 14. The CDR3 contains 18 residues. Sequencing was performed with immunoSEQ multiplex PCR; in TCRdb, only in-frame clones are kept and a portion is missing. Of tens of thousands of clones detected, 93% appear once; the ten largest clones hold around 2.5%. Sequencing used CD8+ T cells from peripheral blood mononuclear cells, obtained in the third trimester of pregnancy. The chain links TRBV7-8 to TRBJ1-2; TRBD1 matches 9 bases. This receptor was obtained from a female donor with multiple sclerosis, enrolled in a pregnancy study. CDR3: CASSFKTAGTGNHYGYTF. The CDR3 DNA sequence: TGTGCCAGCAGCTTCAAGACAGCCGGGACAGGGAATCACTATGGCTACACCTTC.